These T cell receptor beta chains were read from a single sample in a study of blood T cells in healthy people across ages. TCRdb reprocessed the 5' RACE reads via MiXCR and lists one record per CDR3 protein. The table lists hundreds of thousands of distinct CDR3 sequences, about 48% of them singletons. What was sequenced was blood. Source of these receptors: a man in his thirties or forties in good health. CDR3s include the opening cysteine and the closing phenylalanine or tryptophan. Each record gives: V gene, J gene, CDR3 protein.

TRBV6-5	TRBJ2-7	CASSYGRGESGWKYF
TRBV7-3	TRBJ1-5	CASSPAHNQPQHF
TRBV7-9	TRBJ1-5	CASSRGGRGDQPQHF
TRBV25-1	TRBJ2-4	CASSDDASTQNIQYF
TRBV5-6	TRBJ2-1	CASSLADPVNEQFF
TRBV7-2	TRBJ1-6	CASSLFGIRPGNNSPLHF
TRBV28	TRBJ2-4	CASSFSVLENHIQYF
TRBV3-1	TRBJ2-1	CASSQDGRVEQFF
TRBV5-6	TRBJ2-1	CASSEGPGSYNEQFF
TRBV21-1	TRBJ2-7	CASSPLGDRVYEQYF
TRBV5-1	TRBJ1-2	CASSYGEVYGYTF
TRBV7-9	TRBJ2-1	CASSPSFHEQFF
TRBV12-3/TRBV12-4	TRBJ1-2	CASSSWVIRSNYGYTF
TRBV28	TRBJ2-7	CASTDRVSYEQYF
TRBV7-3	TRBJ2-1	CASSLGTEHYNEQFF
TRBV7-2	TRBJ2-7	CASSFVGNPNEQYF
TRBV28	TRBJ2-5	CASTTASFGETQYF
TRBV3-1	TRBJ1-2	CASRLEPYGYTF
TRBV7-9	TRBJ1-1	CASSLTGADLNTEAFF
TRBV6-4	TRBJ2-5	CASSDQGVRQETQYF
TRBV20-1	TRBJ2-3	CSAPGPGGTDTQYF
TRBV20-1	TRBJ2-1	CSAATGGDDNEQFF
TRBV12-3/TRBV12-4	TRBJ2-1	CASSFWQGRHNEQFF
TRBV2	TRBJ2-3	CASSVPPADTQYF